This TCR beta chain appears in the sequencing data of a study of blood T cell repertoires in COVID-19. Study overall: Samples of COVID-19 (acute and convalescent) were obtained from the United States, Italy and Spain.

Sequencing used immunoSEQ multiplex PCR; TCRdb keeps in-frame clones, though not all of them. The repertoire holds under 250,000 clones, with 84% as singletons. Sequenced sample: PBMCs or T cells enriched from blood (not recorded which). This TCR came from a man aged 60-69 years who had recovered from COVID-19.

The CDR3: CASSVGPGATYEQYF. CDR3 DNA sequence: TGTGCCAGCAGCGTAGGACCAGGGGCGACCTACGAGCAGTACTTC. V is TRBV9 and J is TRBJ2-7; tentative D call: TRBD1 (6 bases). The CDR3 contains 15 residues. The germline CDR1 and CDR2 sequences are SGDLS and YYNGEE. V lost 0 bases and J lost 2, with 12 bases in between. Combining the CDR3 with reference TRBV9 and TRBJ2-7 gives the whole variable domain DSGVTQTPKHLITATGQRVTLRCSPRSGDLSVYWYQQSLDQGLQFLIQYYNGEERAKGNILERFSAQQFPDLHSELNLSSLELGDSALYFCASSVGPGATYEQYFGPGTRLTVT.